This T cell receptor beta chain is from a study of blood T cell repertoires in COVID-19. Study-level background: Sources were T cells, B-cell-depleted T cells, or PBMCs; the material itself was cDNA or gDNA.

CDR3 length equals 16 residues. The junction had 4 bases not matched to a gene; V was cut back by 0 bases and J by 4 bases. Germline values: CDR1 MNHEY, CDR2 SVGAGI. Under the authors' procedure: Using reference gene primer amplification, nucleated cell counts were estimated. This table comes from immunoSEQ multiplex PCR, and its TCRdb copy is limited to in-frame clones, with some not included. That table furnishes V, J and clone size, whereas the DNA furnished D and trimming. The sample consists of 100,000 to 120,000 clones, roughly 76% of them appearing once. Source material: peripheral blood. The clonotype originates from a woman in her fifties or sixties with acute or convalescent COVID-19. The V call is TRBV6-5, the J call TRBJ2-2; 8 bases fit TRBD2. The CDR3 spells CASSYSGTSGTGELFF. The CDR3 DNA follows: TGTGCCAGCAGTTACTCTGGGACTAGTGGCACCGGGGAGCTGTTTTTT.